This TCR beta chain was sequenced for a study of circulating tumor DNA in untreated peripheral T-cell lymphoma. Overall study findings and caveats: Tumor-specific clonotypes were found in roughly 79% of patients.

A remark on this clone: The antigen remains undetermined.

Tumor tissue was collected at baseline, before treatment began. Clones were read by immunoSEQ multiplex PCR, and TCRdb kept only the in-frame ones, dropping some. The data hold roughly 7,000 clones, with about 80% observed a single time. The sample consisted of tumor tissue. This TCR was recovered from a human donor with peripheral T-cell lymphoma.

In nucleotides, the CDR3 is TGTGCCAGCAGCATCCGAGGGGGGAGCACAGATACGCAGTATTTT. This encodes CASSIRGGSTDTQYF. The V gene is TRBV11-3, the J gene TRBJ2-3, with D possibly being TRBD1 or TRBD2 (6 bases each). CDR1 and CDR2 from the germline V gene are SGHNT and YENEEA. Trimming cost V 5 bases and J 0 bases, with 12 bases left between them. The CDR3 is 15 residues long.